The clone carrying this T cell receptor (beta chain) was seen a single time. The sample originates from a study of shared clonotypes between healthy human individuals. The CDR3 has 15 residues. Per germline, CDR1 SGHNT and CDR2 YYREEE (reference sequence). V was trimmed by 0 bases and J by 5 bases, leaving 14 bases between them. Some clones are missing from TCRdb's copy, which holds only in-frame ones; the method was immunoSEQ multiplex PCR. The table has 90,000 to 150,000 clones, about 63% seen once. This chain joins TRBV5-4 and TRBJ2-5; the D gene is possibly TRBD1 (6 bases). The sequence was obtained from a young woman in good health. Material: memory CD8+ T cells sorted from blood. Described subset: CD45RO+ cells pooled with CCR7-negative TemRA cells. Written as DNA, the CDR3 is TGTGCCAGCAGCTTGGGAGGGGGTCCCTCGGAGACCCAGTACTTC. Protein: CASSLGGGPSETQYF.